The sequence of this TCR beta chain was determined in a study of cytomegalovirus exposure and HLA in healthy donors. The wider study: Among about 179 million T cells, an earlier analysis found about 110 million unique TCR beta sequences. Study-level findings and limits: Later work associated roughly 15,000 TCR beta sequences with HLA alleles at 0.05 false discovery rate. In vitro experiments confirmed that three CMV-associated chains were specific for CMV antigens.

PCR used 60 Vbeta primers and 13 Jbeta primers. The protocol was immunoSEQ multiplex PCR, while the TCRdb copy is restricted to in-frame clones and leaves out a portion. This sample has around 110,000 clones; about 84% occur once, and the top ten carry approximately 2%. Turning to this clone: Its specificity is unknown.

This TCR was recovered from a man aged 25-45 years in good health and CMV-seronegative. The sample consisted of PBMCs.

The CDR3 protein is CASSASGGKNTIYF. The CDR3 nucleotides read TGTGCCAGCAGTGCCTCAGGGGGTAAAAACACCATATATTTT. V gene TRBV28 combines with J gene TRBJ1-3; TRBD1 agrees at 7 bases. V was clipped by 5 bases and J by 6 bases; unmatched bases: 7. The CDR3 is made up of 14 amino acids. The V gene's germline CDR1 is MDHEN and CDR2 SYDVKM.